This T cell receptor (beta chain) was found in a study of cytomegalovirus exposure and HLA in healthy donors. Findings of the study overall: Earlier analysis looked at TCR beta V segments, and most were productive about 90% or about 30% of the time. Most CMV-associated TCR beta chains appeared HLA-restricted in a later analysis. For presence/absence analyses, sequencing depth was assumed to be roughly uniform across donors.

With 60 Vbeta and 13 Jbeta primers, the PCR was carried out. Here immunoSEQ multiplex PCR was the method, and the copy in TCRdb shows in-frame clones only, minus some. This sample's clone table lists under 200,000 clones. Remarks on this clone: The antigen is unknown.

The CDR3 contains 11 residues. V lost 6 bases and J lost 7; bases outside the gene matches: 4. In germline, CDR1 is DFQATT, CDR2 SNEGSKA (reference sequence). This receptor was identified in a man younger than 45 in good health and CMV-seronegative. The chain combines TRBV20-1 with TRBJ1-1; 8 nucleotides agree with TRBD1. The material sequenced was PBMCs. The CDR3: CSARGTGEAFF. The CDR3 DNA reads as TGCAGTGCCCGGGGGACAGGTGAAGCTTTCTTT.